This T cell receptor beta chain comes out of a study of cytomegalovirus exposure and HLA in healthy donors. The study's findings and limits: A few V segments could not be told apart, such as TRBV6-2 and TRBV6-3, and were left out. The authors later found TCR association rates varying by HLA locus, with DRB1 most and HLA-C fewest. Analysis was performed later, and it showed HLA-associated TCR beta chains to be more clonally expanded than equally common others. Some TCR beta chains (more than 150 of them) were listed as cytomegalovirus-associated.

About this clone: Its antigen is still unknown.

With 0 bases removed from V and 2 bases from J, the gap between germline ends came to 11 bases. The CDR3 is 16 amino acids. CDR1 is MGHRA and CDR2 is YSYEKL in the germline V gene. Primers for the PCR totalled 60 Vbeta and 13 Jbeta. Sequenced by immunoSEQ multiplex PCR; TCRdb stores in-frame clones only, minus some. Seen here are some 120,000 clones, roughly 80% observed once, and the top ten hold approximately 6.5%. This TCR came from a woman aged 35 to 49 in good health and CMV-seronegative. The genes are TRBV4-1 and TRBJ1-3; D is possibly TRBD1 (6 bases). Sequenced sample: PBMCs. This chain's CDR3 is CASSQDEGGAGNTIYF. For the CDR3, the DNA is TGCGCCAGCAGCCAAGACGAGGGGGGGGCTGGAAACACCATATATTTT.